This T cell receptor beta chain was profiled in a study of cytomegalovirus exposure and HLA in healthy donors. Both 60 Vbeta primers and 13 Jbeta primers went into the PCR. Profiled with immunoSEQ multiplex PCR; TCRdb holds only in-frame clones, not every one. The sample table sets out about 34,000 clones. This donor's CMV serostatus went unrecorded. Study outcomes and limitations: Earlier analysis looked at TCR beta V segments, and most were productive about 90% or about 30% of the time.

Worth noting for this clone: Its specificity is unknown.

This TCR was recovered from a human donor in good health. The material sequenced was PBMCs.

The CDR3 sequence: CASSQGLAALGDTQYF. The CDR3 nucleotides are TGCGCCAGCAGCCAGGGACTAGCGGCACTCGGGGATACGCAGTATTTT. The chain recombines TRBV4-1 with TRBJ2-3; 11 positions match TRBD2. Germline trimming cut 3 bases from V and 6 bases from J; bases unmatched to any gene: 8. Germline CDR1 reads MGHRA; CDR2 reads YSYEKL. This CDR3 has 16 amino acids.